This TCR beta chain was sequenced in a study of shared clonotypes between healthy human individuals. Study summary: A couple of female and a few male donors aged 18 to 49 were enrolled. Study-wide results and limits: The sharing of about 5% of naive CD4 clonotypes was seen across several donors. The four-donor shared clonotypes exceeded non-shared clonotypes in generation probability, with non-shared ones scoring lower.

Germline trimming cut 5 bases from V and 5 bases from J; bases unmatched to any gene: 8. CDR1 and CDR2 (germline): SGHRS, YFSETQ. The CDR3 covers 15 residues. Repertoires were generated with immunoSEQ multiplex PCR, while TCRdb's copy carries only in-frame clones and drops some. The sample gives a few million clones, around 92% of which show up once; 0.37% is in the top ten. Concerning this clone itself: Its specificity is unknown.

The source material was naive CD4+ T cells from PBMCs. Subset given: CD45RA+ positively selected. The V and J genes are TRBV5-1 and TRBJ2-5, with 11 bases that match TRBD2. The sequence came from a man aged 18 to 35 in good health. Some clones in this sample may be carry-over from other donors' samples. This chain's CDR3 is CASRELAGAGETQYF. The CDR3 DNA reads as TGCGCCAGCAGGGAACTAGCGGGAGCCGGCGAGACCCAGTACTTC.